This T cell receptor beta chain originates from a study of human T cells and chemical hapten exposure (dated by TCRdb to the early 2020s). In terms of the full investigation: For sensitization, 2% DPC in acetone was applied to a roughly 2 cm by roughly 2 cm area of upper inner arm skin. The mostly female patient cohort included alopecia areata with under or over 50% scalp involvement, alopecia totalis and alopecia universalis. Throughout the study period of around 25 weeks, patients also received therapeutic DPC doses to the scalp every week. For TCR sequencing, blood came from 25 to 35 alopecia patients at anywhere from one to four time points (pre-sensitization, 2, 6 and 24 weeks). Patch tests used Finn chambers with 0.01% DPC on the upper back, scored after 6 days by International Contact Dermatitis Research Group standards. The study tracked peripheral blood TCR repertoire changes in vivo during primary and secondary sensitization to the hapten diphenylcyclopropenone (DPC) in alopecia patients. Libraries were pooled for sequencing, and per-sample TCR yields varied mainly because of small differences in library volumes within the pool. Blood samples were taken from patients before sensitization (week 0) and then at 2, 6 and about 24 weeks after DPC sensitization.

The time point label, as the study defines it: patch test 1, 2 weeks after DPC sensitization. Interpreted using the paper, the treatment or condition label stands for: therapeutic diphenylcyclopropenone sensitization with weekly scalp DPC. Blood at each patch-test visit was drawn before the patch test was applied. To be eligible, patients had to be aged 18 to 70, diagnosed with alopecia and judged suitable for DPC therapy, while pregnant patients were excluded. Total RNA was isolated from unfractionated whole blood collected in Tempus Blood RNA tubes. To prepare the library, RACE was applied. Sequencing was performed on a NextSeq 500. During library preparation, unique molecular identifiers were attached to individual cDNA molecules so that TCRs could be counted in a quantitative, reproducible way. For every blood RNA sample, sequencing covered both the TCR alpha and TCR beta chains. Per the authors' processing: The median number of TCRs per sample was roughly 98,000, ranging from about 23,224 to 690,600. V, J and CDR3 annotation of the TCR reads was carried out using the Decombinator software suite. Every sample was subsampled to the same number of TCRs (28,000) for the PS versus PT1 abundance plots. TCRs were defined as expanded if absent before sensitization and observed at least eight times at the 2-week time point. TCRdb trimmed the raw reads at Q25, called clones with MiXCR and kept productive beta chains. CDR3 protein sequences are deduplicated, and each keeps its most common genes and DNA. TCRdb, not the original authors, processed these V and J calls. Within this sample are roughly 74,000 distinct CDR3 sequences, with around a third of them counted one time only. About 10% of the sample comes from the top ten.

Results and caveats for the whole study, not just this receptor: Repeated subsampling changed both the strength of the expansion versus patch-test correlation and the threshold at which the correlation became significant. The number of TCRs above 1 in 1000 frequency did not change with DPC sensitization; there was no evidence of global repertoire structure alterations. The number of PT1 expanded TCRs positively correlated with patch test score, significant at thresholds 8, 16 and 32 but not 4. Significantly more large CDR3 similarity clusters were formed by expanded TCRs than by pre-sensitization or healthy control sets, consistent with antigen-driven responses. Because every patient had alopecia, a presumed autoimmune disease, the patients' immune response might differ from that of healthy individuals.

With respect to this clonotype: Its antigen is unknown. Per-nucleotide qualities are absent, and no much larger clonotype sits a single base away.

This sequence originates from a man between 35 and 55 years old with alopecia areata. Some clones in this sample may be carry-over from other donors' samples. Specimen: whole blood, collected in connection with sensitization to the hapten diphenylcyclopropenone (DPC).

The CDR3 protein sequence reads: CASSLVPRGTEAFF. The nucleotide sequence is TGTGCCAGCAGTTTAGTCCCGAGGGGCACTGAAGCTTTCTTT. The chain employs TRBV12-3 or TRBV12-4 and TRBJ1-1, with TRBD1 tentatively as D gene (5 bases match). The CDR3 runs 14 amino acids, cysteine and phenylalanine included. The DNA shown is the 42-base CDR3, in frame from base 1. Trimming costs V 1 base and J 4 bases, and their ends lie 10 bases apart.